The 6 T cell receptor beta chains below come from one sample, sequenced in a study of hypomethylating agent response in myelodysplastic syndrome. Some clones are missing from TCRdb's copy, which holds only in-frame ones; the method was immunoSEQ multiplex PCR. The sample consists of about 4,500 clones, approximately 75% of them appearing once. Sequenced material: bone marrow, taken before or after starting hypomethylating agent treatment for myelodysplastic syndrome (not recorded which). All receptors come from a human donor with myelodysplastic syndrome.

The chain carries TRBV5-1 and TRBJ2-4; unclear D gene. Germline CDR1 reads SGHRS; CDR2 reads YFSETQ. The CDR3 runs 15 residues. V was cut by 0 bases and J by 2 bases, with 9 bases left in between. Written as DNA, the CDR3 is TGCGCCAGCAGCTTGGTGGGCAGTACCAAAAACATTCAGTACTTC. This sequence encodes CASSLVGSTKNIQYF. The full variable domain, with the rest looked up from reference TRBV5-1 and TRBJ2-4, is KAGVTQTPRYLIKTRGQQVTLSCSPISGHRSVSWYQQTPGQGLQFLFEYFSETQRNKGNFPGRFSGRQFSNSRSEMNVSTLELGDSALYLCASSLVGSTKNIQYFGAGTRLSVL.

The chain uses TRBV4-3 and TRBJ1-4, with D possibly matching TRBD1 (6 bases). Trimming left V 3 bases short and J 3 bases short, with 14 bases between. Germline V CDR1 and CDR2: LGHNA, YSLEER. The CDR3 totals 16 residues. This CDR3 is CASSHGGGLPNEKLFF. CDR3 nucleotides: TGCGCCAGCAGCCATGGGGGGGGCCTCCCTAATGAAAAACTGTTTTTT.

The chain couples TRBV5-4 to TRBJ2-1; D gene uncertain. The length of the CDR3 is 15 residues. Between the trimmed V and J ends, which lost 4 bases and 5 bases, there was a span of 16 bases. The germline V gene has CDR1 SGHNT and CDR2 YYREEE (reference sequence). The CDR3 loop reads CASSLGMVANNEQFF. CDR3 in DNA: TGTGCCAGCAGCCTAGGTATGGTGGCAAACAATGAGCAGTTCTTC. The full variable domain, in which reference TRBV5-4 and TRBJ2-1 provide the parts outside the CDR3, is ETGVTQSPTHLIKTRGQQVTLRCSSQSGHNTVSWYQQALGQGPQFIFQYYREEENGRGNFPPRFSGLQFPNYSSELNVNALELDDSALYLCASSLGMVANNEQFFGPGTRLTVL.

The chain uses TRBV28 and TRBJ2-6; a possible D gene is TRBD2 (6 bases). The germline V gene has CDR1 MDHEN and CDR2 SYDVKM. The germline V and J ends were trimmed by 1 base and 1 base, with 8 bases remaining between them. The CDR3 length is 16 residues. CDR3 loop: CASSLSAGSGANVLTF. CDR3 DNA: TGTGCCAGCAGTTTATCGGCGGGGTCTGGGGCCAACGTCCTGACTTTC.

This clone qualifies as hyperexpanded. This rearrangement joins TRBV4-3 to TRBJ1-6, with 7 bases identical to TRBD1. Trimming took 0 bases from V and 7 from J; bases not matched to a gene: 21. The CDR3 is 21 residues long. Germline V lookup: CDR1 LGHNA, CDR2 YSLEER. CDR3 residues: CASSQDLHSGDSLFRNSPLHF. The CDR3 nucleotides read TGCGCCAGCAGCCAAGATCTCCATTCCGGGGACAGCCTTTTTCGGAATTCACCCCTCCACTTT.

The count of this clone is one. The chain recombines TRBV5-8 with TRBJ1-2; possible D gene TRBD1, 5 bases. Trimming left V 0 bases short and J 7 bases short, with 7 bases between. The CDR3 consists of 12 residues. The germline V gene has CDR1 SGHTS and CDR2 YDEGEE. This chain's CDR3 is CASSLVGVGYTF. In DNA, the CDR3 is TGTGCCAGCAGCTTGGTAGGGGTTGGCTACACCTTC.